These 26 T cell receptor beta chains were sequenced from one sample in a study of cytomegalovirus exposure and HLA in healthy donors. The PCR ran on 60 Vbeta and 13 Jbeta primers. Libraries were prepared by immunoSEQ multiplex PCR; TCRdb keeps only in-frame clonotypes and omits some of them. This table holds about 61,000 clones, 70% to 90% found once. Sequences were obtained from PBMCs. The source of these receptors is a young man in good health and CMV-seropositive.

The table lists this clone with a count of one. The V call is TRBV30, the J call TRBJ2-5; tentatively, D is TRBD2 (5 bases). The CDR3 contains 14 residues. Looked up from germline, CDR1 is GTSNPN and CDR2 is SVGIG (reference sequence). Between the trimmed V and J ends, which lost 0 bases and 2 bases, there was a span of 10 bases. CDR3 nucleotide sequence: TGTGCCTGGAGTGTCAGGCGGGCGCAAGAGACCCAGTACTTC. Amino acid sequence: CAWSVRRAQETQYF. The full variable domain, its missing parts supplied by reference TRBV30 and TRBJ2-5, is SQTIHQWPATLVQPVGSPLSLECTVEGTSNPNLYWYRQAAGRGLQLLFYSVGIGQISSEVPQNLSASRPQDRQFILSSKKLLLSDSGFYLCAWSVRRAQETQYFGPGTRLLVL.

This clone was seen only once. The chain is built from TRBV4-1 and TRBJ2-2; 7 bases are a match to TRBD2. The CDR3 has 16 residues. V lost 4 bases to trimming and J lost 6 bases; unmatched junction nucleotides: 11. Per germline, CDR1 MGHRA and CDR2 YSYEKL. This CDR3 reads CASSLRRAGDAGELFF. DNA for the CDR3: TGCGCCAGCAGCCTAAGACGGGCGGGAGACGCCGGGGAGCTGTTTTTT.

V and J are TRBV7-8 and TRBJ2-1; 11 bases agree with TRBD2. The germline V gene encodes CDR1 SGHVS and CDR2 FQNEAQ. The V segment lost 5 bases and the J segment 3 bases; nucleotides outside the gene matches: 3. CDR3 length: 15 amino acids. The CDR3 bases are TGTGCCAGCAGCCCAACTAGCGGGAGCTACAATGAGCAGTTCTTC. The encoded protein is CASSPTSGSYNEQFF. The variable domain in full, completed from reference TRBV7-8 and TRBJ2-1, reads GAGVSQSPRYKVAKRGQDVALRCDPISGHVSLFWYQQALGQGPEFLTYFQNEAQLDKSGLPSDRFFAERPEGSVSTLKIQRTQQEDSAVYLCASSPTSGSYNEQFFGPGTRLTVL.

The chain couples TRBV2 to TRBJ2-5; maybe TRBD2 (5 bases). Germline loops: CDR1 SNHLY, CDR2 FYNNEI. The CDR3 loop spans 12 amino acids. V lost 7 bases and J 5 bases, leaving 11 bases between the germline ends. CDR3 coding DNA: TGTGCCAGCAAAGAGGGTACGGAGACCCAGTACTTC. It translates to CASKEGTETQYF.

The V call is TRBV5-1, the J call TRBJ2-3, with a possible D match to TRBD1 (6 bases). Between the trimmed V and J ends, which lost 6 bases and 1 base, there was a span of 12 bases. The CDR3 covers 14 residues. The germline V gene encodes CDR1 SGHRS and CDR2 YFSETQ. The CDR3 DNA reads as TGCGCCAGCACAAAGGACAGACGCACAGATACGCAGTATTTT. This codes for CASTKDRRTDTQYF.

The genes are TRBV6-5 and TRBJ1-5; D is unresolved. The germline CDR1 and CDR2 sequences are MNHEY and SVGAGI. The V end was cut by 5 bases, the J end by 2 bases, with 13 bases between. CDR3 length equals 15 residues. The CDR3 sequence: CASSPDREGNQPQHF. The CDR3 region has the DNA TGTGCCAGCAGTCCGGACCGGGAGGGCAATCAGCCCCAGCATTTT.

In its sample, this clone was seen a few times. This chain connects TRBV4-3 to TRBJ1-2, with 8 bases aligning to TRBD1. The CDR3 has 13 residues. CDR1 and CDR2 from the germline V gene are LGHNA and YSLEER. Trimming cost V 4 bases and J 3 bases; bases outside gene matches: 1. The CDR3 sequence: CASSPGGDYGYTF. CDR3 sequence (DNA): TGCGCCAGCAGCCCAGGGGGCGACTATGGCTACACCTTC.

CDR3 amino acids: CSVERAGINTGELFF. The CDR3 DNA sequence: TGCAGCGTTGAACGGGCCGGGATAAACACCGGGGAGCTGTTTTTT. This chain connects TRBV29-1 to TRBJ2-2; D perhaps matches TRBD2 (5 bases). CDR3 size: 15 residues. CDR1 is SQVTM, CDR2 ANQGSEA, per germline. Trimming shortened V by 2 bases and J by 2 bases, and 12 bases separated the two germline ends.

This clone is a singleton in its sample. The chain employs TRBV27 and TRBJ2-3; perhaps TRBD1 as D (5 bases). Trimming cost V 1 base and J 4 bases, with 9 bases left between them. Germline V CDR1 and CDR2: MNHEY, SMNVEV (reference sequence). The CDR3 is 14 residues long. The CDR3 reads CASSLLGRADTQYF. CDR3 DNA sequence: TGTGCCAGCAGTTTATTAGGCAGGGCAGATACGCAGTATTTT.

The J gene is TRBJ2-1, the V gene TRBV19, with 7 bases aligning to TRBD1. CDR1 and CDR2 from the germline V gene are LNHDA and SQIVND (reference sequence). V lost 2 bases to trimming and J lost 3 bases; unmatched junction nucleotides: 7. The CDR3 is made up of 16 amino acids. CDR3: CASSISPGQLYNEQFF. The CDR3 nucleotides are TGTGCCAGTAGTATATCACCGGGACAGCTCTACAATGAGCAGTTCTTC.

V usage is TRBV18 and J usage is TRBJ2-7; 10 nucleotides agree with TRBD1. Germline CDR1 KGHSH, CDR2 LQKENI. The V gene end was trimmed by 2 bases and the J gene end by 1 base; junction bases not matched to a gene: 2. This CDR3 contains 15 residues. DNA for the CDR3: TGTGCCAGCTCACCAGGGGGACAGGGGTCCTACGAGCAGTACTTC. Translating it yields CASSPGGQGSYEQYF. The full variable domain, rest sourced from reference TRBV18 and TRBJ2-7, is NAGVMQNPRHLVRRRGQEARLRCSPMKGHSHVYWYRQLPEEGLKFMVYLQKENIIDESGMPKERFSAEFPKEGPSILRIQQVVRGDSAAYFCASSPGGQGSYEQYFGPGTRLTVT.

This clone was seen a few times. This chain uses TRBV13 with TRBJ2-7; 11 nucleotides agree with TRBD1. This CDR3 spans 16 amino acids. V trimming: 5 bases; J trimming: 4 bases; junction bases outside the gene matches: 10. Germline V gene data show CDR1 as PRHDT and CDR2 as FYEKMQ (reference sequence). CDR3 amino acids: CASSPALGQGAYEQYF. The CDR3 nucleotides are TGTGCCAGCAGCCCCGCCCTTGGACAGGGGGCTTACGAGCAGTACTTC.

This clone appeared once. The V and J genes are TRBV7-8 and TRBJ2-5; D is undetermined. Germline CDR1 reads SGHVS; CDR2 reads FQNEAQ. This CDR3 has 12 residues. The V and J ends lost 5 bases and 5 bases respectively, with 9 bases between them. CDR3 residues: CASSPQSETQYF. CDR3 nucleotide sequence: TGTGCCAGCAGCCCCCAGTCCGAGACCCAGTACTTC.

In its sample, this clone was seen a few times. Here the CDR3 DNA reads TGTGCCAGCAGCTCAACAGGTGCTACTTACAATGAGCAGTTCTTC. Amino acids: CASSSTGATYNEQFF. This rearrangement joins TRBV11-3 to TRBJ2-1, with TRBD1 as a possible D gene (5 bases). CDR1 and CDR2 from the germline V gene are SGHNT and YENEEA. The CDR3 contains 15 residues. Trimming cost V 4 bases and J 4 bases, with 14 bases left between them.

This clone was found a few times. This sequence joins TRBV5-4 and TRBJ2-7; 9 bases line up with TRBD2. Trimming removed 0 bases from V and 3 bases from J; junction bases left unmatched: 4. Germline values: CDR1 SGHNT, CDR2 YYREEE (reference sequence). The CDR3 is 15 residues long. DNA of the CDR3: TGTGCCAGCAGCTTGGGGACTAGCGAAAACTACGAGCAGTACTTC. The encoded protein is CASSLGTSENYEQYF.

The chain combines TRBV6-1 with TRBJ1-2, with D tentatively TRBD1 (6 bases). The CDR3 covers 12 residues. V was trimmed by 5 bases and J by 8 bases, leaving 12 bases between them. Germline V gene lookup returns CDR1 MNHNS and CDR2 SASEGT. CDR3 nucleotides: TGTGCCAGCAGTTTGACAGGACGGGGCTACACCTTC. Protein product: CASSLTGRGYTF.

V gene TRBV9 combines with J gene TRBJ2-2; TRBD2 might be the D (5 bases). From germline, CDR1 is SGDLS and CDR2 YYNGEE. Trimming removed 0 bases from V and 4 bases from J, with 7 bases in between. The CDR3 consists of 14 residues. The CDR3 spells CASSVGTLTGELFF. CDR3 nucleotides: TGTGCCAGCAGCGTAGGGACTCTCACCGGGGAGCTGTTTTTT.

The chain employs TRBV5-5 and TRBJ2-6, with D unclear. V dropped 4 bases and J dropped 0 bases, with 14 bases sitting between them. The CDR3 loop spans 17 amino acids. Per germline, CDR1 SGHKS and CDR2 YYEKEE (reference sequence). CDR3 sequence reads: CASSPPWASSGANVLTF. CDR3 nucleotides: TGTGCCAGCAGCCCTCCGTGGGCCAGCTCTGGGGCCAACGTCCTGACTTTC.

This clone occurred once. The chain recombines TRBV6-1 with TRBJ2-1, with 8 bases lining up with TRBD2. Germline-derived CDR1 and CDR2 are MNHNS and SASEGT. The CDR3 extends over 15 amino acids. The V segment lost 6 bases and the J segment 3 bases; nucleotides outside the gene matches: 7. The CDR3 sequence: CASSYTSGDYNEQFF. In DNA, the CDR3 is TGTGCCAGCAGCTACACTAGCGGAGACTACAATGAGCAGTTCTTC.

The chain links TRBV7-2 to TRBJ1-2; maybe TRBD1 (6 bases). Germline CDR1 reads SGHTA; CDR2 reads FQGNSA. The CDR3 loop spans 13 amino acids. Deletions cut 5 bases from V and 8 bases from J, with 15 bases between. CDR3 sequence reads: CASSVRGSGGYTF. CDR3 in DNA: TGTGCCAGCAGCGTTAGGGGGTCTGGCGGCTACACCTTC.

The chain employs TRBV6-5 and TRBJ2-3; TRBD2 matches 10 bases. V was clipped by 2 bases and J by 5 bases; unmatched bases: 7. The CDR3 contains 16 residues. CDR1 and CDR2 from the germline V gene are MNHEY and SVGAGI. The CDR3 reads CASSYVSGRAEDTQYF. In nucleotides, the CDR3 is TGTGCCAGCAGTTACGTCAGCGGGAGGGCCGAAGATACGCAGTATTTT.

The V and J genes are TRBV6-5 and TRBJ2-7; 11 bases are a match to TRBD2. Looked up from germline, CDR1 is MNHEY and CDR2 is SVGAGI. With V trimmed by 3 bases and J by 3 bases, 7 bases remained unmatched. CDR3 length: 16 amino acids. The CDR3 region is CASSYLLAGGLYEQYF. CDR3 nucleotides: TGTGCCAGCAGTTATCTGCTAGCGGGAGGCCTCTACGAGCAGTACTTC.

This chain joins TRBV27 and TRBJ2-6; TRBD2 matches 16 bases. The germline V gene encodes CDR1 MNHEY and CDR2 SMNVEV (reference sequence). V was clipped by 3 bases and J by 4 bases; unmatched bases: 3. The CDR3 totals 18 residues. This CDR3 reads CASSFVGLAGGGANVLTF. CDR3 DNA: TGTGCCAGCAGTTTTGTGGGACTAGCGGGAGGGGGGGCCAACGTCCTGACTTTC. The full variable domain, with the rest looked up from reference TRBV27 and TRBJ2-6, is EAQVTQNPRYLITVTGKKLTVTCSQNMNHEYMSWYRQDPGLGLRQIYYSMNVEVTDKGDVPEGYKVSRKEKRNFPLILESPSPNQTSLYFCASSFVGLAGGGANVLTFGAGSRLTVL.

The chain couples TRBV19 to TRBJ1-2; D unclear. The CDR3 covers 14 residues. Germline V gives CDR1 LNHDA, CDR2 SQIVND (reference sequence). Trimming took off 6 bases at V and 4 bases at J, with 15 bases between the two ends. The CDR3 here is CASRASGAGYGYTF. In nucleotides, the CDR3 is TGTGCCAGTAGAGCCTCCGGAGCGGGCTATGGCTACACCTTC.

Comment on this clone: Other DNA sequences in this sample translate to the same CDR3. DNA for the CDR3: TGTGCCTGGGGCCGGGGGCGGGGGTCGCAGTATTTT. Translated, it gives CAWGRGRGSQYF. This sequence joins TRBV30 and TRBJ2-3; maybe TRBD2 (7 bases). The CDR3 runs 12 residues. V lost 5 bases, J lost 10 bases, and 16 bases lay in between. The germline V gene encodes CDR1 GTSNPN and CDR2 SVGIG (reference sequence).

This chain connects TRBV6-5 to TRBJ1-5; 9 nucleotides match TRBD1. This CDR3 has 14 residues. Trimming at V came to 7 bases and at J to 6 bases, leaving 7 bases not matched to a gene. Germline loops: CDR1 MNHEY, CDR2 SVGAGI. CDR3 residues: CASTWDRAGQPQHF. The CDR3 coding sequence is TGTGCCAGCACATGGGACAGGGCGGGTCAGCCCCAGCATTTT.